This entry lists 30 T cell receptor beta chains sequenced from one sample in a study of T cells in tumors after PD-1 blockade. Generated by immunoSEQ multiplex PCR, the TCRdb table keeps only in-frame clones and is missing some. Of more than 45,000 clones listed, roughly 80% were seen once; the top ten hold about 9%. Source: PBMCs, taken before anti-PD-1 therapy. The receptor set was obtained from a human donor with advanced basal cell or squamous cell carcinoma (not recorded which).

The chain recombines TRBV7-2 with TRBJ1-1, with no clear D. This CDR3 region has 13 residues. Germline V gene sequence: CDR1 SGHTA, CDR2 FQGNSA. V was trimmed by 2 bases and J by 1 base, leaving 5 bases between them. The CDR3 sequence is CASSLRANTEAFF. The CDR3 DNA reads as TGTGCCAGCAGCTTAAGGGCGAACACTGAAGCTTTCTTT. Based on the CDR3 plus reference TRBV7-2 and TRBJ1-1, the full variable domain is GAGVSQSPSNKVTEKGKDVELRCDPISGHTALYWYRQSLGQGLEFLIYFQGNSAPDKSGLPSDRFSAERTGGSVSTLTIQRTQQEDSAVYLCASSLRANTEAFFGQGTRLTVV.

The chain uses TRBV2 and TRBJ1-2, with TRBD1 as a possible D gene (5 bases). CDR1 and CDR2 (germline): SNHLY, FYNNEI. V was pared by 3 bases and J by 4 bases, with 12 bases between. This CDR3 has 14 residues. CDR3 amino acids: CASSESGYGYGYTF. Written as DNA, the CDR3 is TGTGCCAGCAGTGAGTCAGGGTACGGCTATGGCTACACCTTC.

This rearrangement joins TRBV6-4 to TRBJ2-3, with 8 bases lining up with TRBD1. Germline trimming cut 7 bases from V and 0 bases from J; bases unmatched to any gene: 6. This CDR3 has 15 amino acids. The germline V gene encodes CDR1 MRHNA and CDR2 SNTAGT. CDR3 in amino acids: CASKPQGASTDTQYF. The CDR3 region has the DNA TGTGCCAGCAAGCCCCAGGGGGCCAGCACAGATACGCAGTATTTT.

The genes are TRBV28 and TRBJ1-5, with 10 bases matching TRBD1. The germline V gene has CDR1 MDHEN and CDR2 SYDVKM. CDR3 length equals 14 residues. Trimming at V came to 4 bases and at J to 10 bases, leaving 7 bases not matched to a gene. The CDR3: CASSSPGQGKPQHF. The CDR3 DNA reads as TGTGCCAGCAGTTCACCGGGACAGGGGAAACCCCAGCATTTT. Using reference TRBV28 and TRBJ1-5 for the parts outside the CDR3, the full variable domain is DVKVTQSSRYLVKRTGEKVFLECVQDMDHENMFWYRQDPGLGLRLIYFSYDVKMKEKGDIPEGYSVSREKKERFSLILESASTNQTSMYLCASSSPGQGKPQHFGDGTRLSIL.

This rearrangement joins TRBV28 to TRBJ2-2, with D hard to call. Trimming took 4 bases from V and 2 from J, leaving 8 bases between them. Germline V gene lookup returns CDR1 MDHEN and CDR2 SYDVKM. CDR3 size: 14 residues. CDR3 in DNA: TGTGCCAGCAGTTCCGCTTCAAACACCGGGGAGCTGTTTTTT. Protein sequence: CASSSASNTGELFF.

V usage is TRBV5-4 and J usage is TRBJ1-1; 8 bases are shared with TRBD1. CDR1 SGHNT and CDR2 YYREEE come from the germline V gene (reference sequence). J lost 2 bases, V lost 4 bases, and 4 bases had no gene match. The CDR3 totals 14 residues. The CDR3 is CASSQDRVNTEAFF. The CDR3 bases are TGTGCCAGCAGCCAGGACAGGGTTAACACTGAAGCTTTCTTT.

The chain is built from TRBV29-1 and TRBJ1-1; D is unresolved. V lost 3 bases, J lost 8 bases, and 10 bases lay in between. CDR1 SQVTM and CDR2 ANQGSEA come from the germline V gene. This CDR3 has 11 residues. In DNA, the CDR3 is TGCAGCGTTGAGCCGGCGACAGAAGCTTTCTTT. Translating it yields CSVEPATEAFF. The full variable domain, in which reference TRBV29-1 and TRBJ1-1 provide the parts outside the CDR3, is SAVISQKPSRDICQRGTSLTIQCQVDSQVTMMFWYRQQPGQSLTLIATANQGSEATYESGFVIDKFPISRPNLTFSTLTVSNMSPEDSSIYLCSVEPATEAFFGQGTRLTVV.

The rearrangement uses TRBV7-2 and TRBJ2-3; 7 nucleotides align to TRBD1. V gave up 8 bases and J gave up 1 base; unmatched junction bases: 6. Germline V gene data show CDR1 as SGHTA and CDR2 as FQGNSA. The CDR3 totals 14 residues. CDR3 in amino acids: CASGTGTGTDTQYF. In DNA, the CDR3 is TGTGCCAGCGGGACGGGGACAGGCACAGATACGCAGTATTTT.

The chain employs TRBV2 and TRBJ2-3; D may be TRBD2 (5 bases). V gave up 6 bases and J gave up 2 bases, with 12 bases separating them. Germline V CDR1 and CDR2: SNHLY, FYNNEI. The CDR3 loop spans 14 amino acids. For the CDR3, the DNA is TGTGCCAGCAGAGAGGGAAGGGACACAGATACGCAGTATTTT. Translation gives CASREGRDTDTQYF.

The rearrangement links TRBV2 to TRBJ2-2; no clear D. V lost 6 bases, J lost 1 base, and 6 bases lay in between. Germline V gene lookup returns CDR1 SNHLY and CDR2 FYNNEI. CDR3 length: 13 residues. The CDR3 loop is CASSSGNTGELFF. CDR3 DNA: TGTGCCAGCAGCTCGGGGAACACCGGGGAGCTGTTTTTT.

The chain has TRBV19 and TRBJ2-7, with D tentatively TRBD2 (6 bases). Trimming removed 3 bases at V and 6 bases at J, with 15 bases between. CDR1 LNHDA and CDR2 SQIVND come from the germline V gene (reference sequence). CDR3 size: 14 residues. The DNA for the CDR3 is TGTGCCAGTAGTATGCGGGGAGCACGGGGCGAGCAGTACTTC. The encoded protein is CASSMRGARGEQYF.

The chain joins TRBV2 to TRBJ2-6, with 8 bases identical to TRBD1. Germline V gene sequence: CDR1 SNHLY, CDR2 FYNNEI. V was pared by 7 bases and J by 0 bases, with 5 bases of the junction left unmatched. CDR3 length equals 16 residues. The CDR3 region is CASMRDRSSGANVLTF. In nucleotides, the CDR3 is TGTGCCAGCATGCGGGACAGGAGCTCTGGGGCCAACGTCCTGACTTTC.

The chain uses TRBV6-5 and TRBJ1-4; maybe TRBD1 (5 bases). Trimming removed 6 bases at V and 5 bases at J, with 16 bases between. In germline, CDR1 is MNHEY, CDR2 SVGAGI. The CDR3 length is 15 residues. The CDR3 loop reads CASSLTGKTNEKLFF. The CDR3 region has the DNA TGTGCCAGCAGCCTCACAGGCAAAACGAATGAAAAACTGTTTTTT.

This clone was counted only a few times. The J gene is TRBJ2-7, the V gene TRBV4-1; 8 bases are a match to TRBD1. This CDR3 is 15 amino acids long. The V gene end was trimmed by 4 bases and the J gene end by 2 bases; junction bases not matched to a gene: 7. From germline, CDR1 is MGHRA and CDR2 YSYEKL. Written as DNA, the CDR3 is TGCGCCAGCAGCCGCCAGACAGGGGTGGCCTACGAGCAGTACTTC. It translates to CASSRQTGVAYEQYF.

V usage is TRBV9 and J usage is TRBJ2-2; D possibly corresponds to TRBD1 (6 bases). This CDR3 region has 15 residues. Germline V gene lookup returns CDR1 SGDLS and CDR2 YYNGEE. Trimming removed 3 bases from V and 3 bases from J, with 12 bases in between. The CDR3 DNA follows: TGTGCCAGCAGCGCCACTGACAGGCACACCGGGGAGCTGTTTTTT. This encodes CASSATDRHTGELFF.

The genes are TRBV7-9 and TRBJ2-6; D is unclear. The CDR3 length is 14 residues. The germline gives CDR1 SEHNR, CDR2 FQNEAQ (reference sequence). V was trimmed by 11 bases and J by 0 bases, leaving 11 bases between them. CDR3 in amino acids: CAGERDSGANVLTF. DNA for the CDR3: TGTGCCGGAGAAAGGGACTCTGGGGCCAACGTCCTGACTTTC. Full variable domain (outside the CDR3, taken from reference TRBV7-9 and TRBJ2-6): DTGVSQNPRHKITKRGQNVTFRCDPISEHNRLYWYRQTLGQGPEFLTYFQNEAQLEKSRLLSDRFSAERPKGSFSTLEIQRTEQGDSAMYLCAGERDSGANVLTFGAGSRLTVL.

The chain combines TRBV19 with TRBJ2-1; 12 bases map to TRBD2. Trimming at V came to 4 bases and at J to 3 bases, leaving 4 bases not matched to a gene. The germline gives CDR1 LNHDA, CDR2 SQIVND (reference sequence). The CDR3 totals 16 residues. The chain's CDR3 is CASSRTSGDGYNEQFF. The CDR3 DNA sequence: TGTGCCAGTAGTAGGACTAGCGGGGACGGCTACAATGAGCAGTTCTTC.

Only a few counts were recorded for this clone. The CDR3 sequence is CARSHRVAGYSNQPQHF. The CDR3 region has the DNA TGTGCCAGAAGCCACAGGGTCGCCGGATATAGCAATCAGCCCCAGCATTTT. The genes are TRBV5-3 and TRBJ1-5; weak D call: TRBD1 (6 bases). TRBV5-3 is assigned to the ORF class and has an uncertain function. The CDR3 loop spans 17 amino acids. V dropped 4 bases and J dropped 0 bases, with 17 bases sitting between them.

This chain uses TRBV7-3 with TRBJ1-2, with D hard to call. V lost 1 base and J lost 6, with 21 bases in between. Germline CDR1 SGHTA, CDR2 FQGTGA. The CDR3 sequence is 17 residues long. CDR3 DNA: TGTGCCAGCAGCTTAATTGGCGGGAGTCCCACAATCGATGGCTACACCTTC. Translating it yields CASSLIGGSPTIDGYTF.

This chain uses TRBV28 with TRBJ1-5; weak D call: TRBD1 (5 bases). In germline, CDR1 is MDHEN, CDR2 SYDVKM. The V end lost 3 bases, the J end lost 5 bases, and 14 bases lay between the germline ends. The CDR3 is made up of 15 amino acids. In DNA form, the CDR3 reads TGTGCCAGCAGTTTTGGTCAGGGAGGTGATCAGCCCCAGCATTTT. Amino acid sequence: CASSFGQGGDQPQHF. Looking up the rest from reference TRBV28 and TRBJ1-5 gives the full variable domain: DVKVTQSSRYLVKRTGEKVFLECVQDMDHENMFWYRQDPGLGLRLIYFSYDVKMKEKGDIPEGYSVSREKKERFSLILESASTNQTSMYLCASSFGQGGDQPQHFGDGTRLSIL.

V gene TRBV6-1 combines with J gene TRBJ2-3, with 10 bases that match TRBD2. The trim removed 3 bases at V and 1 base at J, leaving 1 base unmatched. The CDR3 length is 15 residues. Germline V gene sequence: CDR1 MNHNS, CDR2 SASEGT. CDR3 sequence: CASSDGTSGTDTQYF. In DNA, the CDR3 is TGTGCCAGCAGTGACGGGACTAGCGGCACAGATACGCAGTATTTT.

In nucleotides, the CDR3 is TGTGCCAGCAGTTACAGGGACGGCTACAATGAGCAGTTCTTC. Translated, it gives CASSYRDGYNEQFF. The chain uses TRBV6-2 or TRBV6-3 and TRBJ2-1; either TRBD1 or TRBD2 may fit D (5 bases each). CDR1 is MNHEY and CDR2 is SVGEGT in the germline V gene. Trimming removed 2 bases at V and 3 bases at J, with 8 bases between. This CDR3 has 14 amino acids.

As concerns this clone: One end of the junction is discordant with germline, which a read error may explain. The chain employs TRBV6-6 and TRBJ2-3; the D is unclear. The V gene's germline CDR1 is MNHNY and CDR2 SVGAGI (reference sequence). This CDR3 has 13 residues. The CDR3 bases are TGTGCCAGCAGTTACCCAAGCAAAGATACGCAGTATTTT. It encodes CASSYPSKDTQYF.

V and J are TRBV28 and TRBJ2-5; tentatively, D is TRBD2 (5 bases). This CDR3 has 15 amino acids. Looked up from germline, CDR1 is MDHEN and CDR2 is SYDVKM. V lost 7 bases, J lost 1 base, and 16 bases lay in between. CDR3 bases: TGTGCCAGCACCGGGTGGGTAGCGCGCCAAGAGACCCAGTACTTC. Protein: CASTGWVARQETQYF.

The chain recombines TRBV6-6 with TRBJ2-7, with 8 bases identical to TRBD2. Germline V gene lookup returns CDR1 MNHNY and CDR2 SVGAGI (reference sequence). The CDR3 runs to 12 residues. V was clipped by 10 bases and J by 5 bases; unmatched bases: 7. The CDR3 spells CATAGTSNEQYF. The DNA of the CDR3 is TGTGCCACTGCCGGGACTAGTAACGAGCAGTACTTC.

The J gene is TRBJ2-7, the V gene TRBV5-1; D may be TRBD1 (5 bases). The CDR3 loop spans 13 amino acids. V was trimmed by 1 base and J by 6 bases, leaving 11 bases between them. Per germline, CDR1 SGHRS and CDR2 YFSETQ. The CDR3 protein is CASSLPLGAEQYF. Written as DNA, the CDR3 is TGCGCCAGCAGCTTGCCGTTAGGGGCCGAGCAGTACTTC.

The chain is built from TRBV5-6 and TRBJ2-5; D is unclear. Germline-derived CDR1 and CDR2 are SGHDT and YYEEEE. V gave up 0 bases and J gave up 1 base, with 1 base separating them. The CDR3 is 12 amino acids. CDR3 DNA sequence: TGTGCCAGCAGCTTGGGCCAAGAGACCCAGTACTTC. Translated: CASSLGQETQYF. Based on the CDR3 plus reference TRBV5-6 and TRBJ2-5, the full variable domain is DAGVTQSPTHLIKTRGQQVTLRCSPKSGHDTVSWYQQALGQGPQFIFQYYEEEERQRGNFPDRFSGHQFPNYSSELNVNALLLGDSALYLCASSLGQETQYFGPGTRLLVL.

The V call is TRBV5-4, the J call TRBJ1-1, with a weak D call TRBD1 (5 bases). CDR3 size: 15 residues. V was trimmed by 4 bases and J by 4 bases, leaving 17 bases between them. Germline V gene lookup returns CDR1 SGHNT and CDR2 YYREEE (reference sequence). The CDR3 DNA sequence: TGTGCCAGCAGCCGAAACGGGGGGAAGGGCACTGAAGCTTTCTTT. Translating gives CASSRNGGKGTEAFF. The full variable domain, rest sourced from reference TRBV5-4 and TRBJ1-1, is ETGVTQSPTHLIKTRGQQVTLRCSSQSGHNTVSWYQQALGQGPQFIFQYYREEENGRGNFPPRFSGLQFPNYSSELNVNALELDDSALYLCASSRNGGKGTEAFFGQGTRLTVV.

This chain joins TRBV6-5 and TRBJ2-7, with 11 bases that match TRBD2. The CDR3 is 15 amino acids. The ends lost 7 bases at V and 2 bases at J; junction bases unmatched: 7. Germline CDR1 reads MNHEY; CDR2 reads SVGAGI. The CDR3 loop is CASIRLAGQTYEQYF. As DNA, the CDR3 is TGTGCCAGCATAAGACTAGCGGGACAGACCTACGAGCAGTACTTC.

The V gene is TRBV4-1, the J gene TRBJ2-5, with 8 positions matching TRBD2. From germline, CDR1 is MGHRA and CDR2 YSYEKL. The CDR3 sequence is 14 residues long. V gave up 3 bases and J gave up 6 bases; unmatched junction bases: 6. This CDR3 is CASSQAGGDKTQYF. The CDR3 DNA is TGCGCCAGCAGCCAGGCCGGGGGGGACAAGACCCAGTACTTC.